The rows below give T cell receptor beta chains drawn from one sample of a study of Tregs in tolerant kidney transplant recipients. The method was immunoSEQ multiplex PCR; TCRdb's version includes in-frame clones alone and lacks a portion of them. This sample yields 95,000 or so clones, of which 80% to 95% are seen a single time; 1.6% belongs to the top ten. The material sequenced was CD4+ T cells from blood (PBMCs), taken 12 months after the transplant. Source of these receptors: a human patient who received a combined kidney and bone marrow transplant. Some T cells here may be from the graft donor. CDR3s include the opening cysteine and the closing phenylalanine or tryptophan. A D gene is named only where the DNA matches it firmly. The listing skips clone size in some rows; elsewhere it reads once, few, many or a size class.

cdr3_length,d_call,j_call,v_call,clone_size,cdr3_nt,cdr3_aa
19,NA,TRBJ2-7,TRBV27,NA,TGTGCCAGCAGTTTAAATCCGGGACTCACCCAGGGTTTGGGATACGAGCAGTACTTC,CASSLNPGLTQGLGYEQYF
15,NA,TRBJ1-6,TRBV5-1,once,TGCGCCAGCAGCTTTGAAGGGGAAAGAAATTCACCCCTCCACTTT,CASSFEGERNSPLHF
18,TRBD2,TRBJ2-2,TRBV7-7,NA,TGTGCCAGCAGCTTAGACCAAACTAGCGGGGCGAACACCGGGGAGCTGTTTTTT,CASSLDQTSGANTGELFF
15,NA,TRBJ2-7,TRBV19,NA,TGTGCCAGTAGTATAGTGGCTAGCGAGAGTTACGAGCAGTACTTC,CASSIVASESYEQYF
16,NA,TRBJ1-1,TRBV4-1,once,TGCGCCAGCAGTACCCCCCACAGGAAAAAGGACACTGAAGCTTTCTTT,CASSTPHRKKDTEAFF
16,NA,TRBJ2-5,TRBV21-1,NA,TGTGCCAGCAGCAAAGCGCTGGGGGACAGGGTGAAGACCCAGTACTTC,CASSKALGDRVKTQYF
19,NA,TRBJ1-5,TRBV5-5,NA,TGTGCCAGCACCTCTACGGACAGACGGATTTGGAATAGCAATCAGCCCCAGCATTTT,CASTSTDRRIWNSNQPQHF
13,TRBD1,TRBJ2-3,TRBV7-9,NA,TGTGCCAGCAGCTATCAGGGGGCAGATACGCAGTATTTT,CASSYQGADTQYF
17,NA,TRBJ1-1,TRBV21-1,NA,TGTGCCAGCAGCAAAGTGGGGGGGGCTCGGCAGAACACTGAAGCTTTCTTT,CASSKVGGARQNTEAFF
16,TRBD2,TRBJ2-7,TRBV4-3,NA,TGCGCCAGCAGCCGAGTCCTAGCGGGAGGGCCCTACGAGCAGTACTTC,CASSRVLAGGPYEQYF
13,NA,TRBJ2-5,TRBV10-3,NA,TGTGCCATCGGGGGCGGACCTCAAGAGACCCAGTACTTC,CAIGGGPQETQYF
14,TRBD1,TRBJ1-5,TRBV6-1,NA,TGTGCCAGCAGTCAGGGACAGGACAATCAGCCCCAGCATTTT,CASSQGQDNQPQHF
15,TRBD1,TRBJ1-1,TRBV7-6,NA,TGTGCCAGCAGCTTATTGGGACAGGAGAACACTGAAGCTTTCTTT,CASSLLGQENTEAFF
14,TRBD2,TRBJ2-7,TRBV28,NA,TGTGCCAGCAACTCCGGGACTAGCATGTACGAGCAGTACTTC,CASNSGTSMYEQYF
16,TRBD2,TRBJ2-1,TRBV5-1,NA,TGCGCCAGCAGCTTCGTGTTGGCGGGGGGGCCCAATGAGCAGTTCTTC,CASSFVLAGGPNEQFF
15,TRBD1,TRBJ1-2,TRBV18,NA,TGTGCCAGCTCACCACGACAGGGGGCGAACTATGGCTACACCTTC,CASSPRQGANYGYTF
15,TRBD2,TRBJ2-3,TRBV5-1,NA,TGCGCCAGCAGCGGGACTAGCGGATACACAGATACGCAGTATTTT,CASSGTSGYTDTQYF
14,TRBD1,TRBJ1-5,TRBV2,NA,TGTGCCAGCACCAGAACAGGGGGCGGTCAGCCCCAGCATTTT,CASTRTGGGQPQHF
15,TRBD1,TRBJ1-2,TRBV7-8,NA,TGTGCCAGCAGCACCGGACAGGGGGCTAACTATGGCTACACCTTC,CASSTGQGANYGYTF
15,TRBD2,TRBJ2-1,TRBV7-2,NA,TGTGCCAGCAGGACACTAGCGGGAGTGCGTAATGAGCAGTTCTTC,CASRTLAGVRNEQFF
15,TRBD1,TRBJ2-7,TRBV19,once,TGTGCCAGTAGTACCCAGAATCTCAGGGGGCACGAGCAGTACTTC,CASSTQNLRGHEQYF
15,NA,TRBJ2-7,TRBV6-5,NA,TGTGCCAGCAGTTACTCCTCGGGAAGGGGGTCCGAGCAGTACTTC,CASSYSSGRGSEQYF
15,TRBD1,TRBJ2-2,TRBV7-2,NA,TGTGCCAGCAGCTTAGACAGGGGATTCACCGGGGAGCTGTTTTTT,CASSLDRGFTGELFF
15,NA,TRBJ2-2,TRBV4-1,NA,TGCGCCAGCAGCCTGTCGGACAGTAACACCGGGGAGCTGTTTTTT,CASSLSDSNTGELFF
13,NA,TRBJ1-1,TRBV7-6,NA,TGTGCCAGCAGCTTAGCGAGAGGGAGGGAAGCTTTCTTT,CASSLARGREAFF
14,NA,TRBJ1-3,TRBV2,once,TGTGCCAGCAGTGATGGCCTTTCTGGAAACACCATATATTTT,CASSDGLSGNTIYF
16,NA,TRBJ2-6,TRBV11-2,NA,TGTGCCAGCAGCTTAGAGGGCCCGGTGAGGGCCAACGTCCTGACTTTC,CASSLEGPVRANVLTF
15,TRBD1,TRBJ2-1,TRBV7-3,NA,TGTGCCAGCAGCTTCACAGGGGGGCTCAACAATGAGCAGTTCTTC,CASSFTGGLNNEQFF
16,NA,TRBJ1-2,TRBV6-6,once,TGTGCCAGCAGTTACAGGGGTGGAAGAGCTAACTATGGCTACACCTTC,CASSYRGGRANYGYTF
14,TRBD1,TRBJ2-3,TRBV5-1,NA,TGCGCCAGCAGCCTACAGGGGGCACCAGATACGCAGTATTTT,CASSLQGAPDTQYF
14,NA,TRBJ2-3,TRBV7-2,NA,TGTGCCAGCAGCTTATTTAGCGGCACAGATACGCAGTATTTT,CASSLFSGTDTQYF
15,TRBD2,TRBJ2-2,TRBV10-3,NA,TGTGCCATCAGTGAGATACTAGCGGGAGCCGGGGAGCTGTTTTTT,CAISEILAGAGELFF
12,NA,TRBJ2-7,TRBV5-1,NA,TGCGCCAGCAGCTCGAGGGGGTACGAGCAGTACTTC,CASSSRGYEQYF
14,TRBD1,TRBJ1-4,TRBV23-1,NA,TGCACCAGCAGTCAAAGGGGGCGCGGTGAAAAACTGTTTTTT,CTSSQRGRGEKLFF
10,TRBD1,TRBJ2-7,TRBV20-1,NA,TGCAGTGCTGCCAGGGGGGAGCAGTACTTC,CSAARGEQYF
14,TRBD2,TRBJ2-7,TRBV5-1,once,TGCGCCAGCAGCTCGTCGACTAGCACCTACGAGCAGTACTTC,CASSSSTSTYEQYF
13,TRBD1,TRBJ1-1,TRBV25-1,once,TGTGCCAGCAGTGACAGGGGGCAGGGTGAAGCTTTCTTT,CASSDRGQGEAFF
14,NA,TRBJ1-2,TRBV7-2,NA,TGTGCCAGCAGCCCCACGACAGCTAACTATGGCTACACCTTC,CASSPTTANYGYTF
15,TRBD2,TRBJ2-7,TRBV9,NA,TGTGCCAGCAGCGTAGAGGCGGGAGGGCCCTACGAGCAGTACTTC,CASSVEAGGPYEQYF
15,TRBD2,TRBJ2-7,TRBV7-2,NA,TGTGCCAGCAGCTTTTCCCTAGCGGCCGGTCTCGAGCAGTACTTC,CASSFSLAAGLEQYF
14,NA,TRBJ2-2,TRBV28,NA,TGTGCCAGCAGACTGGGGCAAAACACCGGGGAGCTGTTTTTT,CASRLGQNTGELFF
10,NA,TRBJ1-2,TRBV20-1,NA,TGCAGTGCTAAGGGACTTGGCTACACCTTC,CSAKGLGYTF
16,NA,TRBJ1-1,TRBV7-4,NA,TGTGCCAGCAGCTTAGGGGGGGTATTGAGATACACTGAAGCTTTCTTT,CASSLGGVLRYTEAFF
17,NA,TRBJ2-2,TRBV7-2,NA,TGTGCCAGCAGCCCGCAACAGATAACCACCAACACCGGGGAGCTGTTTTTT,CASSPQQITTNTGELFF
15,TRBD1,TRBJ1-6,TRBV27,NA,TGTGCCAGCAGTCCGCCGGGACAGGGGTTTTCACCCCTCCACTTT,CASSPPGQGFSPLHF
15,NA,TRBJ2-3,TRBV11-3,NA,TGTGCCAGCAGCCCAACGACAGTTTCCACAGATACGCAGTATTTT,CASSPTTVSTDTQYF
15,TRBD2,TRBJ2-1,TRBV9,NA,TGTGCCAGCAGCGTAGGTCCGGGAGGCTACAATGAGCAGTTCTTC,CASSVGPGGYNEQFF
13,NA,TRBJ2-5,TRBV9,NA,TGTGCCAGCAGCGTAGGGCCACAAGAGACCCAGTACTTC,CASSVGPQETQYF
10,NA,TRBJ2-1,TRBV20-1,NA,TGCAGTGCTAGTCGCAATGAGCAGTTCTTC,CSASRNEQFF
14,NA,TRBJ1-6,TRBV9,NA,TGTGCCAGCAGCACCCTAATCCATAATTCACCCCTCCACTTT,CASSTLIHNSPLHF
13,NA,TRBJ2-7,TRBV7-2,few,TGTGCCAGCAGCTTAGAACATGAAAACGAGCAGTACTTC,CASSLEHENEQYF
15,NA,TRBJ1-5,TRBV7-2,NA,TGTGCCAGCAGCCCGGGGGTCGCAGGGAATCAGCCCCAGCATTTT,CASSPGVAGNQPQHF
18,TRBD2,TRBJ2-2,TRBV14,NA,TGTGCCAGCAGCCAAACGACTAGCGGGGGCTATCACACCGGGGAGCTGTTTTTT,CASSQTTSGGYHTGELFF